The 12 T cell receptor beta chains presented below share a single source sample, sequenced in a study of cytomegalovirus exposure and HLA in healthy donors. Profiled with immunoSEQ multiplex PCR; TCRdb holds only in-frame clones, not every one. The repertoire holds approximately 160,000 clones, with roughly 90% as singletons. The material sequenced was PBMCs. The receptors shown here come from a woman aged 25 to 39 in good health and CMV-seronegative.

The V and J genes are TRBV7-9 and TRBJ1-1, with D hard to call. CDR1 SEHNR and CDR2 FQNEAQ come from the germline V gene (reference sequence). This CDR3 region has 14 residues. Trimming shortened V by 1 base and J by 1 base, and 7 bases separated the two germline ends. CDR3 DNA: TGTGCCAGCAGCTTAGTTTCAGGGAACACTGAAGCTTTCTTT. Translated, it gives CASSLVSGNTEAFF.

The chain uses TRBV28 and TRBJ2-5; D may be TRBD2 (6 bases). The CDR3 spans 14 residues. Germline CDR1 reads MDHEN; CDR2 reads SYDVKM. Trimming removed 6 bases from V and 4 bases from J, with 15 bases in between. CDR3 DNA sequence: TGTGCCAGCAGAGCCGGGACCGGGGGAGAGACCCAGTACTTC. This encodes CASRAGTGGETQYF.

The rearrangement uses TRBV4-3 and TRBJ1-4; no firm D call. Germline loops: CDR1 LGHNA, CDR2 YSLEER. The CDR3 contains 12 residues. V lost 4 bases to trimming and J lost 7 bases, with 7 bases between them. The DNA of the CDR3 is TGCGCCAGCAGCCGTGTCGGTGAAAAACTGTTTTTT. Amino acid sequence: CASSRVGEKLFF.

The chain carries TRBV7-2 and TRBJ2-3; no firm D call. Trimming stripped 5 bases from V and 10 bases from J, with 13 bases between. From germline, CDR1 is SGHTA and CDR2 FQGNSA. The CDR3 is made up of 12 amino acids. The CDR3 is CASSPQRAAQYF. Here the CDR3 DNA reads TGTGCCAGCAGCCCCCAAAGGGCGGCGCAGTATTTT. The full variable domain, completed using reference TRBV7-2 and TRBJ2-3, is GAGVSQSPSNKVTEKGKDVELRCDPISGHTALYWYRQSLGQGLEFLIYFQGNSAPDKSGLPSDRFSAERTGGSVSTLTIQRTQQEDSAVYLCASSPQRAAQYFGPGTRLTVL.

J is TRBJ2-2 and V is TRBV5-1; D is ambiguous. Trimming left V 0 bases short and J 5 bases short, with 11 bases between. Germline loops: CDR1 SGHRS, CDR2 YFSETQ. This CDR3 contains 15 residues. In nucleotides, the CDR3 is TGCGCCAGCAGCTTGGGAGCTGCCTGGACCGGGGAGCTGTTTTTT. It yields the protein CASSLGAAWTGELFF.

This clone turned up a few times. This chain connects TRBV14 to TRBJ2-7, with no clear D. Trimming removed 0 bases from V and 7 bases from J, with 13 bases in between. The germline gives CDR1 SGHDN, CDR2 FVKESK. CDR3 length: 14 residues. The CDR3 reads CASSQDFRPLEQYF. The CDR3 bases are TGTGCCAGCAGCCAAGATTTCAGACCCTTGGAGCAGTACTTC.

V is TRBV6-1 and J is TRBJ1-5; D gene unclear. Germline CDR1 reads MNHNS; CDR2 reads SASEGT. This CDR3 contains 14 residues. Trimming stripped 5 bases from V and 0 bases from J, with 8 bases between. The CDR3 sequence: CASSPISSNQPQHF. The CDR3, as DNA: TGTGCCAGCAGTCCTATCTCTAGCAATCAGCCCCAGCATTTT.

The gene calls are TRBV9 and TRBJ2-3; D is ambiguous. Germline CDR1 reads SGDLS; CDR2 reads YYNGEE. The germline V and J ends were trimmed by 4 bases and 0 bases, with 9 bases remaining between them. The CDR3 runs to 14 residues. The CDR3 reads CASSPHQSTDTQYF. The CDR3 bases are TGTGCCAGCAGCCCCCACCAAAGCACAGATACGCAGTATTTT.

Here the CDR3 reads CASSRYAADTQYF. Written as DNA, the CDR3 is TGTGCCAGCAGCAGATACGCGGCAGATACGCAGTATTTT. This rearrangement joins TRBV2 to TRBJ2-3; the D is unclear. In germline, CDR1 is SNHLY, CDR2 FYNNEI. V was clipped by 6 bases and J by 4 bases, with 11 bases between them. This CDR3 contains 13 residues.

This clone was detected only a few times. The chain combines TRBV6-1 with TRBJ2-2; D is perhaps TRBD1 or TRBD2 (5 bases each). V dropped 6 bases and J dropped 2 bases, with 10 bases sitting between them. The CDR3 extends over 14 amino acids. Germline V gene lookup returns CDR1 MNHNS and CDR2 SASEGT. Here the CDR3 DNA reads TGTGCCAGCAGGGGACGGGGAAACACCGGGGAGCTGTTTTTT. Encoded protein: CASRGRGNTGELFF.

The chain combines TRBV5-1 with TRBJ2-5; the match to TRBD1 covers 8 bases. V lost 3 bases to trimming and J lost 1 base; unmatched junction nucleotides: 14. The length of the CDR3 is 18 residues. Germline CDR1 SGHRS, CDR2 YFSETQ. The CDR3 DNA is TGCGCCAGCAGCTCTACACAGGGGGTGGTCAATTTCCAAGAGACCCAGTACTTC. The encoded protein is CASSSTQGVVNFQETQYF.

This chain uses TRBV28 with TRBJ1-2; D possibly corresponds to TRBD1 (5 bases). Looked up from germline, CDR1 is MDHEN and CDR2 is SYDVKM. The V gene lost 5 bases and the J gene lost 8 bases, with 18 bases spanning the gap. The CDR3 contains 14 residues. The CDR3 here is CASSPLQVMGGYTF. The CDR3 DNA follows: TGTGCCAGCAGTCCCCTACAGGTTATGGGAGGCTACACCTTC.